This TCR beta chain was sequenced for a study of T cell responses to AZD1222 COVID-19 vaccine. This CDR3 has 14 amino acids. Trimming stripped 7 bases from V and 7 bases from J, with 16 bases between. CDR1 SNHLY and CDR2 FYNNEI come from the germline V gene. Libraries were prepared by immunoSEQ multiplex PCR; TCRdb keeps only in-frame clonotypes and omits some of them. The profile shows 250,000 to 300,000 clones, 90% to 95% of them singletons. On this clone: Its antigen is unidentified.

Study-wide results and caveats: Among the donors, most were white British and more were female, and clonal diversity was possibly underestimated.

Analyses pooled second doses at about 4 or about 12 weeks. The rearrangement links TRBV2 to TRBJ1-4; D ambiguous. Sequenced material: peripheral blood, taken 28 days after the second AZD1222 dose. This receptor was obtained from an adult who received the AZD1222 COVID-19 vaccine. DNA of the CDR3: TGTGCCAGCACCGCGTTGGGGTTAAGTGAAAAACTGTTTTTT. Translation: CASTALGLSEKLFF.